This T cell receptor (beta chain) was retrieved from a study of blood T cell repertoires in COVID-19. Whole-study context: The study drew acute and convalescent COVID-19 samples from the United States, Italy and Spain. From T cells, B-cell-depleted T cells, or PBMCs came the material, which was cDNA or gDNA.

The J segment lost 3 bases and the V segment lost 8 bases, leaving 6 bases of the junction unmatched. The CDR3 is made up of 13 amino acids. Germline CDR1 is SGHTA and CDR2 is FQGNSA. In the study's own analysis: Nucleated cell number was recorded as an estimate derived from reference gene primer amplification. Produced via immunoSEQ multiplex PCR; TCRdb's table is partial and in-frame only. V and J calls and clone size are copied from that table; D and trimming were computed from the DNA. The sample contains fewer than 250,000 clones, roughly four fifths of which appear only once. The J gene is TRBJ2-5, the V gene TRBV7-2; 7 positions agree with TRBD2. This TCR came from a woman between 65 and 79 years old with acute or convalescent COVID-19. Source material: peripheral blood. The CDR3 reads CASQRLAEETQYF. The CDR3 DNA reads TGTGCCAGCCAACGTCTAGCGGAAGAGACCCAGTACTTC.